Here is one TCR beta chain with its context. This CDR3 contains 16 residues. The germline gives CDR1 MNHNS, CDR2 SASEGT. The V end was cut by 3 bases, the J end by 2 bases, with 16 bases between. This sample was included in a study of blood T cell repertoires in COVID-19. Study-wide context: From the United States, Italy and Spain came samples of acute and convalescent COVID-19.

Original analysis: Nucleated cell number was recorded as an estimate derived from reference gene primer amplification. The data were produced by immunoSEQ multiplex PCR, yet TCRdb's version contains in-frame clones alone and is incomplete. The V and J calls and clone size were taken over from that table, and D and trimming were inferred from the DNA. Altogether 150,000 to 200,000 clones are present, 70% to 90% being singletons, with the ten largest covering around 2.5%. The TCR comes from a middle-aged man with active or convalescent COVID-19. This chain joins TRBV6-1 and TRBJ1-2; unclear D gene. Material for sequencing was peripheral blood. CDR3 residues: CASSEWWVGANYGYTF. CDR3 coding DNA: TGTGCCAGCAGTGAGTGGTGGGTGGGAGCAAACTATGGCTACACCTTC.